The 3 T cell receptor beta chains listed next were all sequenced from one sample in a study of T cells after yellow fever vaccination. TCRdb passed the 5' RACE reads through MiXCR, listing each CDR3 protein once. The sample contains about 29,000 distinct CDR3 sequences, more than 5% of which appear only once. Sample: CD8+ T cells sorted from PBMCs, taken 10 days after the yellow fever booster vaccination. The receptors originated from a man aged 25 to 40 who received the YFV17D yellow fever vaccine.

This clonotype was counted ten times or more. The J gene is TRBJ2-1, the V gene TRBV9, with D possibly TRBD2 on 6 matching bases. The V gene lost 0 bases and the J gene lost 6 bases, with 10 bases spanning the gap. The germline CDR1 and CDR2 sequences are SGDLS and YYNGEE. This CDR3 is 14 amino acids long. CDR3 sequence: CASSVGGAPNEQFF. As DNA, the CDR3 is TGTGCCAGCAGCGTAGGCGGGGCCCCCAATGAGCAGTTCTTC.

This clonotype showed up just a few times. The chain's CDR3 is CASSLGSGGDPGNEQFF. The CDR3 DNA reads TGTGCCAGCAGCTTAGGTTCGGGAGGGGATCCGGGAAATGAGCAGTTCTTC. The chain is built from TRBV7-6 and TRBJ2-1, with 8 bases fitting TRBD2. The CDR3 has 17 amino acids. J was trimmed by 7 bases and V by 1 base; bases with no gene match: 12. Germline V gene lookup returns CDR1 SGHVS and CDR2 FNYEAQ.

This clonotype has at least ten counts. The rearrangement links TRBV4-3 to TRBJ2-5; D possibly corresponds to TRBD2 (7 bases). The V end lost 0 bases, the J end lost 2 bases, and 13 bases lay between the germline ends. Germline-derived CDR1 and CDR2 are LGHNA and YSLEER. The CDR3 contains 16 residues. This CDR3 is CASSQDRGRGQETQYF. CDR3 in DNA: TGCGCCAGCAGCCAAGATCGAGGGAGGGGGCAAGAGACCCAGTACTTC.